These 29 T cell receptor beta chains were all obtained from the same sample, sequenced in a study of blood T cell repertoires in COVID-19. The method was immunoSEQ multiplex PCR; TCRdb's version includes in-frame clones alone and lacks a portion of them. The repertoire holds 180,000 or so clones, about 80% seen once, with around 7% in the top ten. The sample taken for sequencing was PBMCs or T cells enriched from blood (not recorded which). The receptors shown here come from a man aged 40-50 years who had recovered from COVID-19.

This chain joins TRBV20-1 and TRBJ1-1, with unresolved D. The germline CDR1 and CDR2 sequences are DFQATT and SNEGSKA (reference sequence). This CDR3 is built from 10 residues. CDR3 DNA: TGCAGCGGGGTAGGAGCTGAAGCTTTCTTT. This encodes CSGVGAEAFF.

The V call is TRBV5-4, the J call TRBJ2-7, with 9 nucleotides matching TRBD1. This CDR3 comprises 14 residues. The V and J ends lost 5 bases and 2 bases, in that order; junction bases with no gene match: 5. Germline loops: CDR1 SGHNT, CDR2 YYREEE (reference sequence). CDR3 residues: CASRSGTGTYEQYF. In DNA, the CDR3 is TGTGCCAGCAGGTCCGGGACAGGGACCTACGAGCAGTACTTC.

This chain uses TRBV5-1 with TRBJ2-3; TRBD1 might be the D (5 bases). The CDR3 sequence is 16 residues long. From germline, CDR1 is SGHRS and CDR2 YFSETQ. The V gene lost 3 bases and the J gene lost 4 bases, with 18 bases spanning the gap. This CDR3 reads CASSSRTLIGADTQYF. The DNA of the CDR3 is TGCGCCAGCAGCTCGAGGACCTTGATAGGGGCAGATACGCAGTATTTT.

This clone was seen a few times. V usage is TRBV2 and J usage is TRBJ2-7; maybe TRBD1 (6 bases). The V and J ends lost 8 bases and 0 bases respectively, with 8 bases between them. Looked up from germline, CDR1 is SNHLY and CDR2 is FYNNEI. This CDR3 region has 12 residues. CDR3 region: CASGDNSYEQYF. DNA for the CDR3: TGTGCCAGCGGGGACAACTCCTACGAGCAGTACTTC.

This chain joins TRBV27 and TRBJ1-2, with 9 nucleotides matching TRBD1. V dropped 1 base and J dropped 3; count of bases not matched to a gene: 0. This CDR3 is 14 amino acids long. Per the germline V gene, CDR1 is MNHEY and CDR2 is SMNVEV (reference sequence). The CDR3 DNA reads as TGTGCCAGCAGTTTATACAGGGGGCACTATGGCTACACCTTC. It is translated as CASSLYRGHYGYTF.

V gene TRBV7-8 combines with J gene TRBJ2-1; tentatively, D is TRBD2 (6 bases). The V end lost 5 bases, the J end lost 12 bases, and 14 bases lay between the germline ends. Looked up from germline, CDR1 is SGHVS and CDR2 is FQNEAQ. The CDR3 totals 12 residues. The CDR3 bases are TGTGCCAGCAGCCCAGATGTCGGGGGGCAGTTCTTC. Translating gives CASSPDVGGQFF.

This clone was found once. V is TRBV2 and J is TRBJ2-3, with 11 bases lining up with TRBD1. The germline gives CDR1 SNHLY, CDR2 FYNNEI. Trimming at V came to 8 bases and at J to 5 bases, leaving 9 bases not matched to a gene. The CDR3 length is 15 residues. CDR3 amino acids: CASANWDRGGDTQYF. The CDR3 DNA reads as TGTGCCAGCGCGAACTGGGACAGGGGGGGAGATACGCAGTATTTT.

Written as DNA, the CDR3 is TGTGCCGACCGAGCGGGGGGCCCCCTTGGGGGTGAGCAGTTCTTC. Translated: CADRAGGPLGGEQFF. This chain links TRBV2 with TRBJ2-1; 9 nucleotides match TRBD2. Trimming removed 11 bases from V and 9 bases from J; junction bases left unmatched: 17. This CDR3 spans 15 amino acids. CDR1 is SNHLY, CDR2 FYNNEI, per germline.

The CDR3: CASSRLSTPSNYGYTF. The CDR3 bases are TGTGCCAGCAGCCGCTTAAGTACTCCTTCTAACTATGGCTACACCTTC. This chain connects TRBV3-1 (or the pseudogene TRBV3-2) to TRBJ1-2, with D unclear. Germline V gene sequence: CDR1 LGHDT, CDR2 YNNKEL (reference sequence). The CDR3 loop spans 16 amino acids. V dropped 4 bases and J dropped 0 bases, with 15 bases sitting between them.

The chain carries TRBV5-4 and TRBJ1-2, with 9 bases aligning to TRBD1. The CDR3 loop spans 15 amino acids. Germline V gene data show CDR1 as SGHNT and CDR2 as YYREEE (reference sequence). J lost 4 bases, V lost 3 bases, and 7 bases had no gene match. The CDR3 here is CASSSGDRAFYGYTF. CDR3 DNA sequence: TGTGCCAGCAGCTCAGGGGACAGGGCTTTCTATGGCTACACCTTC.

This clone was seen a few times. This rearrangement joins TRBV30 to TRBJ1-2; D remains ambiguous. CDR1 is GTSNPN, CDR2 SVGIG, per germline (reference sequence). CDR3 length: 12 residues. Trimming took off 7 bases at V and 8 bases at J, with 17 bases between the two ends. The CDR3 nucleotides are TGTGCCTACCCAAAGGACTTAGGGGGCTACACCTTC. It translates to CAYPKDLGGYTF. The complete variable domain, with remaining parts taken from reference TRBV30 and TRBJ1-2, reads SQTIHQWPATLVQPVGSPLSLECTVEGTSNPNLYWYRQAAGRGLQLLFYSVGIGQISSEVPQNLSASRPQDRQFILSSKKLLLSDSGFYLCAYPKDLGGYTFGSGTRLTVV.

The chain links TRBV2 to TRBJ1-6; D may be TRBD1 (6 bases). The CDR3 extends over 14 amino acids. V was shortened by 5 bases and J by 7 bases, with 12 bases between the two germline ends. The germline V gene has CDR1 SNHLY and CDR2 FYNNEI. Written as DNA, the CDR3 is TGTGCCAGCAGTTCCCCTGGACAGAATTCACCCCTCCACTTT. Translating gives CASSSPGQNSPLHF.

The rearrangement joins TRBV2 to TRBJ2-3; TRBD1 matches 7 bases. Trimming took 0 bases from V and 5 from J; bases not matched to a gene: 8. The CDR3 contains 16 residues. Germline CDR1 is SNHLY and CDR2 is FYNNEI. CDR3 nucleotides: TGTGCCAGCAGTGAAGCAGGCAGGGGGTTAAGAGATACGCAGTATTTT. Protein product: CASSEAGRGLRDTQYF.

The CDR3 protein is CATSAIPGQGKDEQFF. The CDR3 DNA sequence: TGTGCCACCAGTGCCATTCCGGGACAGGGTAAGGATGAGCAGTTCTTC. This chain uses TRBV24-1 with TRBJ2-1; 9 nucleotides agree with TRBD1. The CDR3 contains 16 residues. Germline CDR1 reads KGHDR; CDR2 reads SFDVKD. J lost 8 bases, V lost 5 bases, and 12 bases had no gene match.

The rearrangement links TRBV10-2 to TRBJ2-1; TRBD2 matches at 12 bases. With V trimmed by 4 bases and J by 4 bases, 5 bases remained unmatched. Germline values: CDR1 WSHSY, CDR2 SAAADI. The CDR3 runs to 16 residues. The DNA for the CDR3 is TGCGCCAGCAGTGGCCTAGCGGGGGGGAAGTACAATGAGCAGTTCTTC. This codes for CASSGLAGGKYNEQFF.

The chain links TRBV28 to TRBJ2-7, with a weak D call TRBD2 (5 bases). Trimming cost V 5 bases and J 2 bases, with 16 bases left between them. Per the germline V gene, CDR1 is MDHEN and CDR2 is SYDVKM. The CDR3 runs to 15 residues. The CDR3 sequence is CASSLGGKRTYEQYF. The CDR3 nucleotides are TGTGCCAGCAGTCTTGGAGGAAAAAGGACCTACGAGCAGTACTTC.

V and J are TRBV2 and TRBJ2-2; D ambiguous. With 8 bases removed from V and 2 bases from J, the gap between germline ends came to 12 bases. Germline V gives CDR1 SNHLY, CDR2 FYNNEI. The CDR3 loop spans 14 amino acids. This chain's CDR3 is CASCRNRNTGELFF. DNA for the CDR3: TGTGCCAGCTGTAGAAACAGAAACACCGGGGAGCTGTTTTTT. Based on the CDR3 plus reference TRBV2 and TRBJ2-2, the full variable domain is EPEVTQTPSHQVTQMGQEVILRCVPISNHLYFYWYRQILGQKVEFLVSFYNNEISEKSEIFDDQFSVERPDGSNFTLKIRSTKLEDSAMYFCASCRNRNTGELFFGEGSRLTVL.

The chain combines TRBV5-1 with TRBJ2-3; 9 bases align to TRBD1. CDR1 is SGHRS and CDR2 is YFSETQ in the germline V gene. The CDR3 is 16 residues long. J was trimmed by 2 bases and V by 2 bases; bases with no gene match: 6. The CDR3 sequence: CASSFGTGRYTDTQYF. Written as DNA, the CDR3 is TGCGCCAGCAGCTTTGGGACAGGGAGATACACAGATACGCAGTATTTT.

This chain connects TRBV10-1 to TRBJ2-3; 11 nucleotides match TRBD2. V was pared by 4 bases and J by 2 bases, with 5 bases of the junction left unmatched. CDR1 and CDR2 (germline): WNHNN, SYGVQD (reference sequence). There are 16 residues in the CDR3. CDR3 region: CASSAGLAALTDTQYF. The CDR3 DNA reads TGCGCCAGCAGTGCGGGACTAGCGGCTCTCACAGATACGCAGTATTTT.

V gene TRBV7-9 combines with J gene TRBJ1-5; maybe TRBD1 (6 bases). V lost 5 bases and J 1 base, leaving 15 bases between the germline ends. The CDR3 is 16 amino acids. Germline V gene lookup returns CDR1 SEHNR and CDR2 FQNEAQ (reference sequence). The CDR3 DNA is TGTGCCAGCAGCCTAGGGGCAGGGGACAGCAATCAGCCCCAGCATTTT. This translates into CASSLGAGDSNQPQHF.

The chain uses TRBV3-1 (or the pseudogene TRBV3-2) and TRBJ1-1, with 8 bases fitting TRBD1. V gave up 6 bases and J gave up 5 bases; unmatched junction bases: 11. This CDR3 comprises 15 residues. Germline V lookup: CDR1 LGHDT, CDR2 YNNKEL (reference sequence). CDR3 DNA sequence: TGTGCCAGCAGGGGTACATTCACAGGGGGGACTGAAGCTTTCTTT. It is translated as CASRGTFTGGTEAFF.

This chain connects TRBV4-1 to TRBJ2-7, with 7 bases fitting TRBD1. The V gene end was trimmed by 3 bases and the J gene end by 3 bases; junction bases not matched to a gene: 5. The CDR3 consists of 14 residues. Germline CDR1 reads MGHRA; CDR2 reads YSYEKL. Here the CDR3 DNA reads TGCGCCAGCAGCCATCCGGGACAGCGCTACGAGCAGTACTTC. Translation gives CASSHPGQRYEQYF.

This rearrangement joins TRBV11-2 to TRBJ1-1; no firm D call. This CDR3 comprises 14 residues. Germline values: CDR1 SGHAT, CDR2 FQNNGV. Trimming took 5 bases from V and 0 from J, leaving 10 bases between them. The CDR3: CASSPPGMNTEAFF. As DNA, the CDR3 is TGTGCCAGCAGCCCCCCAGGAATGAACACTGAAGCTTTCTTT.

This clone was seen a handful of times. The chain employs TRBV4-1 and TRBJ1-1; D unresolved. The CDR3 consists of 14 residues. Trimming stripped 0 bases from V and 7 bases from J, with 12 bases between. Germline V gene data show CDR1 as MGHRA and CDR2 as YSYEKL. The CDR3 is CASSQDLVRSEAFF. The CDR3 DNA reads TGCGCCAGCAGCCAAGATCTTGTGCGGAGTGAAGCTTTCTTT.

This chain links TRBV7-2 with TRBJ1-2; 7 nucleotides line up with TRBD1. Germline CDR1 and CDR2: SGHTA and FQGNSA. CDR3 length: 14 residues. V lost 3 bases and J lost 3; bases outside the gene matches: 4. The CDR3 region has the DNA TGTGCCAGCAGCTTCCAGACAGGGTACTATGGCTACACCTTC. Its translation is CASSFQTGYYGYTF.

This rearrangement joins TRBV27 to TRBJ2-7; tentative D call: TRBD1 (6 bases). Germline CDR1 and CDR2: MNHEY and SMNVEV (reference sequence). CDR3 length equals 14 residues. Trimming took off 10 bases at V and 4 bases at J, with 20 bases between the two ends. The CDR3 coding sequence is TGTGCCACCCGCTCCTTCCGGACAGCTTACGAGCAGTACTTC. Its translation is CATRSFRTAYEQYF.

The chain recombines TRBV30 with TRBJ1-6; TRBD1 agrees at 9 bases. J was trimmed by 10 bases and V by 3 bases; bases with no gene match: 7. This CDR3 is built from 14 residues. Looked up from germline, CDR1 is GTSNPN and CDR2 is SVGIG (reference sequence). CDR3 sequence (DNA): TGTGCCTGGAGGTCCGGGACAGGGCGATCACCCCTCCACTTT. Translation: CAWRSGTGRSPLHF.

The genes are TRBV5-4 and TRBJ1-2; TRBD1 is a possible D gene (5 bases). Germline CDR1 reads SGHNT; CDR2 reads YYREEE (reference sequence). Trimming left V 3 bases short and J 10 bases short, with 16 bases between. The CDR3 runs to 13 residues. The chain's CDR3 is CASSSGVRNIYTF. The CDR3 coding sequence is TGTGCCAGCAGCTCGGGGGTGAGAAATATCTACACCTTC.

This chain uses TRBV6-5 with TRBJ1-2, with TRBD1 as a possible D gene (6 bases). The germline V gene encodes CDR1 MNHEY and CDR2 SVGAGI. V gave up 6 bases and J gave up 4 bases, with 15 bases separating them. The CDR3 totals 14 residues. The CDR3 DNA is TGTGCCAGCAGCCGGACAGCGAGCAGCTATGGCTACACCTTC. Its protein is CASSRTASSYGYTF.